Included here is one TCR beta chain sequence, with context. This clone occurred a few times. There is no known antigen for this receptor. One base away there is no much larger clone; base qualities are not given. The entry originates in a study of T cell repertoires in MIS-A myocarditis (dated by TCRdb to the early 2020s). TCRbeta CDR3 regions were amplified with the immunoSEQ bias-controlled multiplex PCR and sequenced at high throughput. Concerning the study's data processing: The immunoSEQ vendor pipeline collapsed and filtered the CDR3 sequences so that the abundance and frequency of each unique TCRbeta CDR3 could be quantified. CD-HIT clustered dominant CDR3 amino acid sequences with SARS-CoV-2-specific ImmuneCODE TCRbeta sequences at a 90% global sequence identity threshold. Clones with frequencies of 0.1 to 1 were classed as hyperexpanded, and 0.01 to 0.1 as large. The CDR3 amino acid sequences and the V and J gene assignments of the dominant clones were confirmed with MiXCR. The R stringdist package was used to compute Levenshtein distances between the patient clonotypes and the ImmuneCODE hits. Sourced from immuneACCESS, this table was stored by TCRdb with only in-frame sequences that have V and J called. A share of the clones is absent; for the studies checked, an unresolved V gene accounts for under half, and the remainder has no known explanation. Clone size and V and J calls were adopted from that table, with D and trimming inferred from the DNA. The sample records 10,000 to 12,000 clones, roughly 84% of which are singletons. The ten largest account for 25% to 35% of the sample.

The QIAamp DNA FFPE kit was used to extract genomic DNA from formalin-fixed paraffin-embedded autopsy tissue. The germline V gene (reference sequence) provides CDR1 SEHNR and CDR2 FQNEAQ. Trimming takes 4 bases from V and 5 bases from J, and the germline ends sit 14 bases apart. The CDR3 runs 15 residues from the cysteine to the phenylalanine. Only the CDR3 part of the read is kept: 45 bases, read in frame from the first base. The receptor chain draws on TRBV7-9 and TRBJ1-4; a weak D assignment points to TRBD1 (6 bases agree). Material for sequencing was right ventricle heart tissue obtained at autopsy. This sample's cell subset or site label indicates: cardiac tissue sample (left or right ventricle, interventricular septum, or pericardium). The TCR sequence derives from a man aged 18 to 29 with fulminant myocarditis from multisystem inflammatory syndrome in adults (MIS-A) after COVID-19. The CDR3 reads as follows: CASSSSGRGNEKLFF. The DNA sequence is TGTGCCAGCAGCTCGTCTGGTAGGGGGAATGAAAAACTGTTTTTT.